This entry is about one TCR beta chain. Its antigen is unknown. Germline V gene data show CDR1 as MDHEN and CDR2 as SYDVKM. The CDR3 consists of 11 residues. V was pared by 5 bases and J by 9 bases, with 8 bases between. These data are taken from a study of cytomegalovirus exposure and HLA in healthy donors. Study conclusions and caveats: Most TCR sequences were uncommon, yet certain public TCRs appeared in many donors. Subsequent analysis showed first-cohort TCR clusters tending to co-occur in 95 to 150 validation repertoires.

The donors were members of the 120-subject validation cohort (separate from the roughly 680-subject first cohort). The assay was immunoSEQ multiplex PCR, and TCRdb's table has in-frame clones only and misses some. The sample contains under 200,000 clones, roughly 91% of which appear only once. The chain employs TRBV28 and TRBJ2-1, with unresolved D. This sequence originates from a man aged 18-30 years in good health and CMV-seropositive. The material sequenced was PBMCs. The CDR3 reads CASSTIGEQFF. In nucleotides, the CDR3 is TGTGCCAGCAGTACTATCGGTGAGCAGTTCTTC.